These T cell receptor beta chains were read from a single sample in a study of control samples from healthy donors and cancer patients. Produced via immunoSEQ multiplex PCR; TCRdb's table is partial and in-frame only. The data contain 100,000 or so clones, roughly 83% of them singletons. The sample was blood. Source of these receptors: a young woman in good health. Both conserved end residues are trimmed from each CDR3.

TRBV4-2	TRBJ2-2	ASSKTGAGTGELF
TRBV29-1	TRBJ1-2	SALPGSPSYGYT
TRBV14	TRBJ1-6	ASSQVGMAGQTPLH
TRBV29-1	TRBJ1-5	SAAAGHLQPQH
TRBV11-2	TRBJ1-6	ASSLEDRDNSPLH
TRBV10-3	TRBJ2-2	AIRGLGELF
TRBV7-6	TRBJ1-3	ASSPSRGRSGNTIY
TRBV7-8	TRBJ2-5	ASSWGQRGETQY
TRBV15	TRBJ1-4	ATSRKGQGGEKLF
TRBV7-2	TRBJ2-7	ASSLGGANSYEQY
TRBV7-6	TRBJ2-5	ASSLAGNQETQY
TRBV12-3/TRBV12-4	TRBJ1-2	ASSLVESFTT
TRBV19	TRBJ1-5	ASSIEGDLGNQPQH
TRBV29-1	TRBJ2-7	SGKQGQYEQY
TRBV2	TRBJ2-7	ASSRDRPTSYEQY
TRBV7-8	TRBJ1-4	ASSLVQGGTANEKLF
TRBV6-1	TRBJ1-6	ASSEANARGNSPLH
TRBV12-3/TRBV12-4	TRBJ1-2	ASSLTGSGYT
TRBV10-3	TRBJ2-2	AIGVGGTGELF
TRBV7-6	TRBJ1-1	ASSSTGNTEAF
TRBV9	TRBJ2-2	ASSFRRDRGSAVTGELF
TRBV5-4	TRBJ1-1	ASSPGDRGLTMNTEAF
TRBV2	TRBJ2-2	ASTRGQGNTGELF
TRBV11-2	TRBJ2-7	ASSLEGGTSGAYEQY
TRBV6-5	TRBJ1-2	ASKFGLGDGYT